Here is one TCR beta chain with its context. Its antigen is unidentified. The source of the sample is a study of vaccination and CD4 T cells after COVID-19. Study summary: Convalescent patients gave post-COVID blood a median about 100 days post-diagnosis, range 35 to 161.

Cultured CD4+ T-cell DNA underwent Oncomine TCR Beta short-read sequencing. TCRdb passed the PCR reads through MiXCR, listing each CDR3 protein once. The table has approximately 14,000 distinct CDR3 sequences, approximately 55% seen once; the top ten hold 3.5% to 5%. The sample's treatment: roughly 10-day PBMC culture with coronavirus spike peptide pools or control peptides (ViraFEST assay). Alongside about 10 IU/ml IL-2 and about 10 ug/ml peptide pools, PBMCs were cultured at two million per well. Fresh replacement IL-2 medium substituted for half the medium on days 3 and 7. The CDR3 sequence is 14 residues long. In germline, CDR1 is LNHDA, CDR2 SQIVND (reference sequence). Trimming left V 3 bases short and J 1 base short, with 10 bases between.

The sequence was obtained from a human donor who had recovered from COVID-19. V gene TRBV19 combines with J gene TRBJ2-7, with D tentatively TRBD1 or TRBD2 (5 bases each). The sequences come from CD4+ T cells from blood, cultured in vitro, collected before SARS-CoV-2 vaccination. The CDR3 protein is CASSISGRSYEQYF. As DNA, the CDR3 is TGTGCCAGTAGTATTTCGGGACGGTCCTACGAGCAGTACTTC.